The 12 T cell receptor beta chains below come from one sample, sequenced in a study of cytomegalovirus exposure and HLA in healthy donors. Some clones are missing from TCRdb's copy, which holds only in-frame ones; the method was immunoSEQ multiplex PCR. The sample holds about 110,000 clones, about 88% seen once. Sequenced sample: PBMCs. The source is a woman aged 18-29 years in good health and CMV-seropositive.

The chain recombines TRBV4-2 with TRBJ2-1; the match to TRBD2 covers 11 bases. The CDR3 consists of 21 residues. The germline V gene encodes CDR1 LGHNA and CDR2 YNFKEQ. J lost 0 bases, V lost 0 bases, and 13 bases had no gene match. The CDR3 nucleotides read TGTGCCAGCAGCCAAGATCCTGGGGTAGCGGGGGGGTCAAGCTCCTACAATGAGCAGTTCTTC. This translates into CASSQDPGVAGGSSSYNEQFF.

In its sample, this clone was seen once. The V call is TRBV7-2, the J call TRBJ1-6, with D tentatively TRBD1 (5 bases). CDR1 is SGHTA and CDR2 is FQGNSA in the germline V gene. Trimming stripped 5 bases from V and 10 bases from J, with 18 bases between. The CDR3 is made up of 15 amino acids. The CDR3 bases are TGTGCCAGCAGCCCCCCGGGAGGGGCAGGGTCACCCCTCCACTTT. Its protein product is CASSPPGGAGSPLHF.

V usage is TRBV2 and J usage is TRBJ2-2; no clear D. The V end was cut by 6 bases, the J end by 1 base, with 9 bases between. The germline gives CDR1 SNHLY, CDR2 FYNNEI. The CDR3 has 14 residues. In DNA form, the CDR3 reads TGTGCCAGCAGCGCTATAGTGAACACCGGGGAGCTGTTTTTT. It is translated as CASSAIVNTGELFF.

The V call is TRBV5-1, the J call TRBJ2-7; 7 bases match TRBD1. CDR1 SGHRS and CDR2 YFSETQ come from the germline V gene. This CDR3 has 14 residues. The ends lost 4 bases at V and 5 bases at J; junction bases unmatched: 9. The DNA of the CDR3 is TGCGCCAGCAGCCCGCAGACAGGGAACCACGAGCAGTACTTC. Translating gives CASSPQTGNHEQYF.

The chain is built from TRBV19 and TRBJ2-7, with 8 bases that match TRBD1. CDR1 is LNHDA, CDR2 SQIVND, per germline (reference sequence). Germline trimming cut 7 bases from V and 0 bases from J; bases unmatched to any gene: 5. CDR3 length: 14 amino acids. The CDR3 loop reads CASTPGTGSYEQYF. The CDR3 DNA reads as TGTGCCAGTACCCCCGGGACAGGCTCCTACGAGCAGTACTTC.

The CDR3 sequence is CASTDPGFMETQYF. The CDR3 nucleotides read TGTGCCAGCACCGATCCAGGGTTTATGGAGACCCAGTACTTC. This chain connects TRBV7-9 to TRBJ2-5; D is possibly TRBD1 (5 bases). Trimming shortened V by 7 bases and J by 5 bases, and 17 bases separated the two germline ends. The CDR3 runs to 14 residues. Germline V lookup: CDR1 SEHNR, CDR2 FQNEAQ (reference sequence).

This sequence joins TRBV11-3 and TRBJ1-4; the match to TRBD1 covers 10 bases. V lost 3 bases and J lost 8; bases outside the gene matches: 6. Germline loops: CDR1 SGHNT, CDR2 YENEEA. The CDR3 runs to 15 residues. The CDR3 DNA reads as TGTGCCAGCAGCTTCTTCGGGACAGGGGACGAAAAACTGTTTTTT. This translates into CASSFFGTGDEKLFF.

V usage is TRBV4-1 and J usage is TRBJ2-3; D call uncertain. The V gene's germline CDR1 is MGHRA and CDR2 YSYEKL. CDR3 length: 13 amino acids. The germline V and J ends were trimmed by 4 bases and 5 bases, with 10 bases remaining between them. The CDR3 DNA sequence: TGCGCCAGCAGCCCGGAGTCCGTAGATACGCAGTATTTT. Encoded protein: CASSPESVDTQYF.

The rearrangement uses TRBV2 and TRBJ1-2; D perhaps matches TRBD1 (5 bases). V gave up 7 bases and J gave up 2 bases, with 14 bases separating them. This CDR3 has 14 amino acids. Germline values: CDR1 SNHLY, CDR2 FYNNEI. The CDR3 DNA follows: TGTGCCAGCACCTGGGGGGGGAGCAACTATGGCTACACCTTC. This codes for CASTWGGSNYGYTF.

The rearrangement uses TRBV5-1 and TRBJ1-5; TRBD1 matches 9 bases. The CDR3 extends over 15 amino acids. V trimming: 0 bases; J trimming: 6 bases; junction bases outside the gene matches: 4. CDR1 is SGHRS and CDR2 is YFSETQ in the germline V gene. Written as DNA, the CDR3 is TGCGCCAGCAGCTTGGAGACAGGGGGTGTTCAGCCCCAGCATTTT. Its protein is CASSLETGGVQPQHF.

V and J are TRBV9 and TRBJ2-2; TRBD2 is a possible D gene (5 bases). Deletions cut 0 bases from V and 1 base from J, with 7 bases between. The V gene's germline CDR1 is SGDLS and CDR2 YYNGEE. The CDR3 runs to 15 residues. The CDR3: CASSVGGRNTGELFF. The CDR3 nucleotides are TGTGCCAGCAGCGTAGGCGGGCGGAACACCGGGGAGCTGTTTTTT.

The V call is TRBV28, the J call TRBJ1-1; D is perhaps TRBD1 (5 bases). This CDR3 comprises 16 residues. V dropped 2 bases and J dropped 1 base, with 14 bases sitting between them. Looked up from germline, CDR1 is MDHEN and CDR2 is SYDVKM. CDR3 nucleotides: TGTGCCAGCAGTTTAATCTTTGGGCAGGGGAACACTGAAGCTTTCTTT. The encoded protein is CASSLIFGQGNTEAFF.